These 13 T cell receptor beta chains were sequenced from one sample in a study of control samples from healthy donors and cancer patients. Libraries were prepared by immunoSEQ multiplex PCR; TCRdb keeps only in-frame clonotypes and omits some of them. There are about 180,000 clones in the sample; around 90% occur only once, and roughly 1.3% lies in the top ten. The sequencing input was blood. The source of these receptors is a man younger than 40 in good health.

This chain links TRBV5-1 with TRBJ1-6; TRBD1 matches 12 bases. Germline CDR1 and CDR2: SGHRS and YFSETQ. Trimming cost V 4 bases and J 5 bases; bases outside gene matches: 10. The CDR3 extends over 18 amino acids. CDR3 coding DNA: TGCGCCAGCAGCAAAGGGACAGGGGGCATCCCGGATAATTCACCCCTCCACTTT. It is translated as CASSKGTGGIPDNSPLHF.

V gene TRBV27 combines with J gene TRBJ2-2, with 14 nucleotides matching TRBD2. Germline CDR1 reads MNHEY; CDR2 reads SMNVEV (reference sequence). The CDR3 contains 17 residues. V dropped 5 bases and J dropped 6; count of bases not matched to a gene: 8. In nucleotides, the CDR3 is TGTGCCAGCAGTAGGACGGGACTAGCGGGAGTTGCCGGGGAGCTGTTTTTT. It yields the protein CASSRTGLAGVAGELFF.

The chain uses TRBV27 and TRBJ1-6; the match to TRBD1 covers 7 bases. This CDR3 is built from 15 residues. Unmatched junction bases numbered 5, after V lost 5 bases and J lost 4 bases. Germline assignment: CDR1 MNHEY and CDR2 SMNVEV (reference sequence). In DNA form, the CDR3 reads TGTGCCAGCAGTACGCGGGACAGTTATAATTCACCCCTCCACTTT. This codes for CASSTRDSYNSPLHF.

This clone appeared once. The chain employs TRBV27 and TRBJ1-5; D not certain. CDR3 length: 13 amino acids. The V gene lost 5 bases and the J gene lost 6 bases, with 11 bases spanning the gap. The germline gives CDR1 MNHEY, CDR2 SMNVEV (reference sequence). The CDR3, as DNA: TGTGCCAGCAGTCCCTACCGCGGTCAGCCCCAGCATTTT. This codes for CASSPYRGQPQHF.

This clone was found once. The rearrangement uses TRBV4-1 and TRBJ1-4; possibly TRBD1 for D (6 bases). With 1 base removed from V and 8 bases from J, the gap between germline ends came to 14 bases. This CDR3 region has 15 residues. Germline V gene lookup returns CDR1 MGHRA and CDR2 YSYEKL. CDR3 in amino acids: CASSQGEGGKEKLFF. CDR3 DNA sequence: TGCGCCAGCAGCCAAGGAGAAGGGGGGAAAGAAAAACTGTTTTTT.

The chain joins TRBV11-3 to TRBJ2-5, with D possibly TRBD2 on 5 matching bases. Germline-derived CDR1 and CDR2 are SGHNT and YENEEA. V lost 0 bases and J lost 7, with 9 bases in between. The CDR3 is made up of 13 amino acids. Here the CDR3 reads CASSLEVEGTQYF. In DNA form, the CDR3 reads TGTGCCAGCAGCTTAGAAGTCGAGGGGACCCAGTACTTC. The full variable domain, completed using reference TRBV11-3 and TRBJ2-5, is EAGVVQSPRYKIIEKKQPVAFWCNPISGHNTLYWYLQNLGQGPELLIRYENEEAVDDSQLPKDRFSAERLKGVDSTLKIQPAELGDSAVYLCASSLEVEGTQYFGPGTRLLVL.

The chain links TRBV5-8 to TRBJ2-7, with 10 bases lining up with TRBD1. After removal of 0 bases from V and 7 bases from J, the junction contained 7 bases not matched to a gene. Germline CDR1 reads SGHTS; CDR2 reads YDEGEE. CDR3 size: 15 residues. This CDR3 reads CASSLGDRGSGEQYF. CDR3 bases: TGTGCCAGCAGCTTGGGGGACAGGGGTTCTGGGGAGCAGTACTTC.

The chain recombines TRBV5-4 with TRBJ1-1, with D tentatively TRBD1 (6 bases). Germline V gene data show CDR1 as SGHNT and CDR2 as YYREEE (reference sequence). CDR3 length: 14 residues. The ends were cut back, 0 bases at V and 5 bases at J, with 11 bases in the middle. The chain's CDR3 is CASSLAGARTEAFF. DNA for the CDR3: TGTGCCAGCAGCTTGGCGGGGGCGAGGACTGAAGCTTTCTTT.

In DNA form, the CDR3 reads TGCGCCAGCAGCCAAGATGGGGGAGGCGAGACCCAGTACTTC. It yields the protein CASSQDGGGETQYF. The chain employs TRBV4-3 and TRBJ2-5, with a possible D match to TRBD2 (6 bases). The length of the CDR3 is 14 residues. CDR1 is LGHNA, CDR2 YSLEER, per germline. V lost 0 bases and J lost 5, with 10 bases in between.

The chain is built from TRBV18 and TRBJ1-2; TRBD1 matches at 7 bases. Germline V lookup: CDR1 KGHSH, CDR2 LQKENI. V was clipped by 4 bases and J by 6 bases; unmatched bases: 2. CDR3 length equals 12 residues. The CDR3 nucleotides are TGTGCCAGCTCACTGACAGGGAATGGCTACACCTTC. This encodes CASSLTGNGYTF. Combining the CDR3 with reference TRBV18 and TRBJ1-2 gives the whole variable domain NAGVMQNPRHLVRRRGQEARLRCSPMKGHSHVYWYRQLPEEGLKFMVYLQKENIIDESGMPKERFSAEFPKEGPSILRIQQVVRGDSAAYFCASSLTGNGYTFGSGTRLTVV.

J is TRBJ2-2 and V is TRBV4-3, with D possibly TRBD2 on 5 matching bases. The CDR3 runs to 15 residues. The ends were cut back, 1 base at V and 4 bases at J, with 10 bases in the middle. Looked up from germline, CDR1 is LGHNA and CDR2 is YSLEER. The CDR3 spells CASSQVRGGTGELFF. CDR3 in DNA: TGCGCCAGCAGCCAAGTCCGAGGAGGCACCGGGGAGCTGTTTTTT.

The chain carries TRBV10-2 and TRBJ2-7; D is perhaps TRBD1 (6 bases). CDR1 and CDR2 (germline): WSHSY, SAAADI. This CDR3 is built from 13 residues. The V gene lost 4 bases and the J gene lost 4 bases, with 11 bases spanning the gap. The CDR3 loop reads CASSAAGEYEQYF. Written as DNA, the CDR3 is TGCGCCAGCAGTGCGGCAGGGGAATACGAGCAGTACTTC.

In its sample, this clone was seen once. The chain carries TRBV6-2 or TRBV6-3 and TRBJ1-1; TRBD1 is a possible D gene (5 bases). Germline lookup yields CDR1 MNHEY and CDR2 SVGEGT. Trimming pared 2 bases from V and 0 bases from J, leaving 10 bases between. The CDR3 covers 15 residues. For the CDR3, the DNA is TGTGCCAGCAGTTACGCGGGACTCCTGAACACTGAAGCTTTCTTT. Protein sequence: CASSYAGLLNTEAFF.